These 21 T cell receptor beta chains share one sample of origin, sequenced in a study of T cell responses to AZD1222 COVID-19 vaccine. Generated by immunoSEQ multiplex PCR, the TCRdb table keeps only in-frame clones and is missing some. The sample carries 150,000 to 200,000 clones, about 85% recorded once. This material consisted of peripheral blood, taken on day 0 of AZD1222 vaccination. The receptors come from an adult in good health.

This sequence joins TRBV6-5 and TRBJ1-1; 7 bases line up with TRBD1. The CDR3 covers 12 residues. Trimming cost V 6 bases and J 5 bases; bases outside gene matches: 3. CDR1 MNHEY and CDR2 SVGAGI come from the germline V gene. The CDR3 DNA reads as TGTGCCAGCAGACAGGGGTGGACTGAAGCTTTCTTT. It specifies CASRQGWTEAFF.

The chain links TRBV11-2 to TRBJ1-5; possible D gene TRBD1, 5 bases. Germline V gene sequence: CDR1 SGHAT, CDR2 FQNNGV. V was shortened by 5 bases and J by 7 bases, with 12 bases between the two germline ends. The CDR3 consists of 13 residues. The CDR3 spells CASSLGVNQPQHF. The DNA for the CDR3 is TGTGCCAGCAGCCTGGGGGTTAACCAGCCCCAGCATTTT.

This clone occurred once. This sequence joins TRBV5-4 and TRBJ1-1; TRBD1 might be the D (6 bases). The CDR3 loop spans 17 amino acids. The V gene's germline CDR1 is SGHNT and CDR2 YYREEE (reference sequence). V lost 0 bases and J lost 1, with 16 bases in between. The chain's CDR3 is CASSLVGGGLGNTEAFF. The CDR3 DNA is TGTGCCAGCAGCTTGGTAGGGGGGGGCTTAGGGAACACTGAAGCTTTCTTT. The full variable domain, in which reference TRBV5-4 and TRBJ1-1 provide the parts outside the CDR3, is ETGVTQSPTHLIKTRGQQVTLRCSSQSGHNTVSWYQQALGQGPQFIFQYYREEENGRGNFPPRFSGLQFPNYSSELNVNALELDDSALYLCASSLVGGGLGNTEAFFGQGTRLTVV.

The chain uses TRBV24-1 and TRBJ2-2; 10 bases agree with TRBD1. Germline V gene data show CDR1 as KGHDR and CDR2 as SFDVKD. The CDR3 sequence is 14 residues long. V dropped 7 bases and J dropped 5; count of bases not matched to a gene: 3. The CDR3 spells CATRGTGATGELFF. The CDR3 DNA sequence: TGTGCCACCAGAGGGACAGGGGCTACCGGGGAGCTGTTTTTT.

This clone turned up a few times. CDR3 region: CASSLRTSGRRDTQYF. CDR3 DNA sequence: TGTGCCAGCAGCCTTCGGACTAGCGGGCGGCGGGATACGCAGTATTTT. The V gene is TRBV11-2, the J gene TRBJ2-3; TRBD2 aligns across 11 bases. The germline gives CDR1 SGHAT, CDR2 FQNNGV. This CDR3 region has 16 residues. The ends lost 5 bases at V and 6 bases at J; junction bases unmatched: 10.

V is TRBV19 and J is TRBJ1-2, with D hard to call. This CDR3 comprises 15 residues. The ends were cut back, 10 bases at V and 0 bases at J, with 18 bases in the middle. Germline assignment: CDR1 LNHDA and CDR2 SQIVND (reference sequence). The CDR3 nucleotides read TGTGCCACCCTGCGCCCAGACACCTCTAACTATGGCTACACCTTC. This codes for CATLRPDTSNYGYTF.

J is TRBJ2-6 and V is TRBV5-6; D is undetermined. V was cut by 0 bases and J by 0 bases, with 7 bases left in between. Germline CDR1 SGHDT, CDR2 YYEEEE. The CDR3 runs 16 residues. The CDR3 spells CASSLDSNSGANVLTF. The CDR3 bases are TGTGCCAGCAGCTTGGACTCAAACTCTGGGGCCAACGTCCTGACTTTC.

The chain recombines TRBV7-2 with TRBJ1-5, with D perhaps matching TRBD1 (6 bases). This CDR3 comprises 15 residues. V was trimmed by 4 bases and J by 0 bases, leaving 10 bases between them. CDR1 is SGHTA, CDR2 FQGNSA, per germline. CDR3 nucleotides: TGTGCCAGCAGCTACAGGGTTAATAGCAATCAGCCCCAGCATTTT. This codes for CASSYRVNSNQPQHF.

The V call is TRBV6-5, the J call TRBJ1-1; maybe TRBD1 (5 bases). V lost 7 bases and J 8 bases, leaving 23 bases between the germline ends. Germline CDR1 and CDR2: MNHEY and SVGAGI. The CDR3 totals 15 residues. In nucleotides, the CDR3 is TGTGCCAGCAAAAACTCCGGTGGGGCCCGGGTAGAAGCTTTCTTT. It specifies CASKNSGGARVEAFF.

The table lists this clone with a few counts. V is TRBV6-5 and J is TRBJ2-1; D gene uncertain. Germline CDR1 and CDR2: MNHEY and SVGAGI. With 7 bases removed from V and 7 bases from J, the gap between germline ends came to 8 bases. The CDR3 contains 11 residues. CDR3 DNA: TGTGCCAGCACCGTGAGAAATGAGCAGTTCTTC. Its protein is CASTVRNEQFF.

V and J are TRBV19 and TRBJ2-2; a weak D match, TRBD2 (5 bases). Germline V CDR1 and CDR2: LNHDA, SQIVND (reference sequence). The V end lost 5 bases, the J end lost 7 bases, and 20 bases lay between the germline ends. This CDR3 has 16 residues. The CDR3 region has the DNA TGTGCCAGTAGTGCACGATCCCTGGACGGAGGCGGGGAGCTGTTTTTT. It is translated as CASSARSLDGGGELFF.

The V gene is TRBV7-2, the J gene TRBJ2-3, with 8 bases fitting TRBD1. V trimming: 1 base; J trimming: 2 bases; junction bases outside the gene matches: 2. Germline CDR1 and CDR2: SGHTA and FQGNSA. This CDR3 has 15 residues. The CDR3: CASSLGGQDTDTQYF. CDR3 DNA: TGTGCCAGCAGCTTAGGGGGACAGGACACAGATACGCAGTATTTT.

This clone has just one count. V is TRBV3-1 (or the pseudogene TRBV3-2) and J is TRBJ2-7; maybe TRBD2 (5 bases). Germline V gene data show CDR1 as LGHDT and CDR2 as YNNKEL (reference sequence). The CDR3 totals 14 residues. Trimming removed 1 base at V and 4 bases at J, with 11 bases between. The CDR3 DNA sequence: TGTGCCAGCAGCCAAGGTCACGGCGGGTACGAGCAGTACTTC. Translated, it gives CASSQGHGGYEQYF.

The chain joins TRBV19 to TRBJ2-7, with 8 bases aligning to TRBD1. In germline, CDR1 is LNHDA, CDR2 SQIVND (reference sequence). The junction had 3 bases not matched to a gene; V was cut back by 1 base and J by 4 bases. This CDR3 has 14 amino acids. CDR3 sequence: CASSIVQGEYEQYF. The CDR3 nucleotides read TGTGCCAGTAGTATAGTACAGGGGGAGTACGAGCAGTACTTC. The whole variable domain, remainder taken from reference TRBV19 and TRBJ2-7, is DGGITQSPKYLFRKEGQNVTLSCEQNLNHDAMYWYRQDPGQGLRLIYYSQIVNDFQKGDIAEGYSVSREKKESFPLTVTSAQKNPTAFYLCASSIVQGEYEQYFGPGTRLTVT.

The CDR3 loop is CASSVTGVRYGYTF. CDR3 DNA sequence: TGTGCCAGCAGCGTCACAGGGGTTCGGTATGGCTACACCTTC. The chain employs TRBV5-6 and TRBJ1-2; TRBD1 aligns across 7 bases. CDR1 SGHDT and CDR2 YYEEEE come from the germline V gene. After removal of 4 bases from V and 5 bases from J, the junction contained 8 bases not matched to a gene. This CDR3 has 14 residues.

Here the CDR3 reads CASSGPSGIETQYF. The DNA for the CDR3 is TGTGCCAGCAGTGGGCCTAGCGGGATAGAGACCCAGTACTTC. The genes are TRBV25-1 and TRBJ2-5, with 9 positions matching TRBD2. After removal of 4 bases from V and 4 bases from J, the junction contained 4 bases not matched to a gene. Germline assignment: CDR1 MGHDK and CDR2 SYGVNS. The CDR3 extends over 14 amino acids. The full variable domain, with the rest looked up from reference TRBV25-1 and TRBJ2-5, is EADIYQTPRYLVIGTGKKITLECSQTMGHDKMYWYQQDPGMELHLIHYSYGVNSTEKGDLSSESTVSRIRTEHFPLTLESARPSHTSQYLCASSGPSGIETQYFGPGTRLLVL.

This clone was observed a few times. The chain links TRBV6-5 to TRBJ2-1; D unresolved. The CDR3 contains 13 residues. Looked up from germline, CDR1 is MNHEY and CDR2 is SVGAGI. V lost 0 bases to trimming and J lost 7 bases, with 7 bases between them. This CDR3 reads CASSYSSGNEQFF. The CDR3 bases are TGTGCCAGCAGTTACTCGAGTGGGAATGAGCAGTTCTTC.

The chain links TRBV4-2 to TRBJ2-7; 8 bases fit TRBD2. The germline V gene has CDR1 LGHNA and CDR2 YNFKEQ. V trimming: 0 bases; J trimming: 5 bases; junction bases outside the gene matches: 12. The CDR3 has 17 amino acids. CDR3 DNA sequence: TGTGCCAGCAGCCAAGATTATCCGGGAGGGCCGAAAGACGAGCAGTACTTC. This translates into CASSQDYPGGPKDEQYF.

This clone occurred once. The chain links TRBV2 to TRBJ1-2; a possible D gene is TRBD1 (6 bases). CDR3 size: 14 residues. The germline V gene encodes CDR1 SNHLY and CDR2 FYNNEI. The V end lost 1 base, the J end lost 7 bases, and 13 bases lay between the germline ends. The CDR3 loop reads CASSEGTGMRGYTF. For the CDR3, the DNA is TGTGCCAGCAGTGAAGGTACAGGGATGCGTGGCTACACCTTC. Together with reference TRBV2 and TRBJ1-2, the CDR3 gives the full variable domain: EPEVTQTPSHQVTQMGQEVILRCVPISNHLYFYWYRQILGQKVEFLVSFYNNEISEKSEIFDDQFSVERPDGSNFTLKIRSTKLEDSAMYFCASSEGTGMRGYTFGSGTRLTVV.

The CDR3, as DNA: TGTGCCAGTAGTGGACAGTCTCAAATATCCAAGGGGAACACTGAAGCTTTCTTT. This codes for CASSGQSQISKGNTEAFF. The chain couples TRBV19 to TRBJ1-1; maybe TRBD1 (6 bases). The CDR3 has 18 residues. Germline V CDR1 and CDR2: LNHDA, SQIVND (reference sequence). V was trimmed by 5 bases and J by 1 base, leaving 23 bases between them. Supplemented by reference TRBV19 and TRBJ1-1, the full variable domain reads DGGITQSPKYLFRKEGQNVTLSCEQNLNHDAMYWYRQDPGQGLRLIYYSQIVNDFQKGDIAEGYSVSREKKESFPLTVTSAQKNPTAFYLCASSGQSQISKGNTEAFFGQGTRLTVV.

The gene calls are TRBV19 and TRBJ1-2; D possibly corresponds to TRBD1 (5 bases). Germline V gene data show CDR1 as LNHDA and CDR2 as SQIVND (reference sequence). The CDR3 loop spans 16 amino acids. Trimming left V 2 bases short and J 2 bases short, with 15 bases between. This CDR3 reads CASSISGRRLNYGYTF. CDR3 bases: TGTGCCAGTAGTATATCGGGACGCCGATTAAACTATGGCTACACCTTC.